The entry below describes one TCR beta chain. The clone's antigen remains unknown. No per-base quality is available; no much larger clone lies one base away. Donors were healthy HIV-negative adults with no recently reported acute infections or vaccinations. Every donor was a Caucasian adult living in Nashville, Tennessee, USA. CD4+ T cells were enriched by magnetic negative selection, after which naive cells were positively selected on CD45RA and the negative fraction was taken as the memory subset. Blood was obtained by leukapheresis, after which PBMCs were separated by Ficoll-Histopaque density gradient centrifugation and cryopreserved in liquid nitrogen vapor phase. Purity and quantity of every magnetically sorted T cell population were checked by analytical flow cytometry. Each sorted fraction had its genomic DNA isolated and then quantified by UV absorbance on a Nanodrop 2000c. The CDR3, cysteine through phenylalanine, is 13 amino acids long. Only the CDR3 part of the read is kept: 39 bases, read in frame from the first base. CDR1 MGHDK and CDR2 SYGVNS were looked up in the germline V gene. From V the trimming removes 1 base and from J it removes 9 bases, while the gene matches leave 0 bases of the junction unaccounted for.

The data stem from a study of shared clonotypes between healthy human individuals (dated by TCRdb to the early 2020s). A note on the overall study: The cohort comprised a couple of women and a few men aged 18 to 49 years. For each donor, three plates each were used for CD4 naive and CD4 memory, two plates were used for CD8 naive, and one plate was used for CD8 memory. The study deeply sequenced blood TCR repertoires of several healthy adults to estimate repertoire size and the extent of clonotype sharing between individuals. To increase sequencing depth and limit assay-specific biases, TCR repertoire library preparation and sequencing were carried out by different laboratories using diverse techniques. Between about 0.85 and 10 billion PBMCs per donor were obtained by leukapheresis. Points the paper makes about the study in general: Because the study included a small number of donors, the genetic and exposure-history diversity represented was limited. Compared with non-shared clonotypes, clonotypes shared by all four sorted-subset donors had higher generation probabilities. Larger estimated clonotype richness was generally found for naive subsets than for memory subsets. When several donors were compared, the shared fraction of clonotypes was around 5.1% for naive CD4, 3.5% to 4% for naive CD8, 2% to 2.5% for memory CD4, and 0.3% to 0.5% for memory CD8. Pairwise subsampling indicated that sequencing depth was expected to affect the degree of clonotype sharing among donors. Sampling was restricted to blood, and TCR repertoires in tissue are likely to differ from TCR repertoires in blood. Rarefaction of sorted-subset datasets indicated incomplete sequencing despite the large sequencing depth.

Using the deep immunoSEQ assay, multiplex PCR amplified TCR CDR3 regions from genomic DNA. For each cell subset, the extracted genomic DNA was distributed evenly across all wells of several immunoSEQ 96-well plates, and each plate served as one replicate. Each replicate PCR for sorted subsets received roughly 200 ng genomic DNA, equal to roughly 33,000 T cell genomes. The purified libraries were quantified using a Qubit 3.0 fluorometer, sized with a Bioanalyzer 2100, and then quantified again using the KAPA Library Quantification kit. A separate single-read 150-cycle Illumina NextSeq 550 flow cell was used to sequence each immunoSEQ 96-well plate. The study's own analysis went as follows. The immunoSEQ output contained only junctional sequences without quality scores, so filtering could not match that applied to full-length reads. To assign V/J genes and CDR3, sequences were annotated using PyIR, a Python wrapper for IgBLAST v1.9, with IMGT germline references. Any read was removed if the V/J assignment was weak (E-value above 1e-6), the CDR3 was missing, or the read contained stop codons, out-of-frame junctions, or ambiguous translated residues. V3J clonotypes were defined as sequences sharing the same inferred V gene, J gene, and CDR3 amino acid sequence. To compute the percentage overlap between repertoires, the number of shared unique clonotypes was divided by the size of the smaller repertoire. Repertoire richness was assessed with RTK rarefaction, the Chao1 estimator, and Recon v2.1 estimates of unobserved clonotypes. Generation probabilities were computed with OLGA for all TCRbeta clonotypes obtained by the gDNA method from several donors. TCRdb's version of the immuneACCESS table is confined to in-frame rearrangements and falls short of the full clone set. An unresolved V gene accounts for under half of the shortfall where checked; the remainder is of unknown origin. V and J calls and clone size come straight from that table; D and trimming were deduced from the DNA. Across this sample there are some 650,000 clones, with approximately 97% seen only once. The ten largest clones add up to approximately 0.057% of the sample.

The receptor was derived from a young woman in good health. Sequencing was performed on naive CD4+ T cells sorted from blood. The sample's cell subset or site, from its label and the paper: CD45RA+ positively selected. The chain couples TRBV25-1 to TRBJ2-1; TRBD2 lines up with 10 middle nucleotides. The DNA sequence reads TGTGCCAGCAGTGAATCTAGCGGGAGTGAGCAGTTCTTC. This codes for CASSESSGSEQFF.